The 32 T cell receptor beta chains presented below share a single source sample, sequenced in a study of T cell responses to AZD1222 COVID-19 vaccine. Data came from immunoSEQ multiplex PCR; TCRdb stores just in-frame clones and leaves some out. The table records under 75,000 clones, approximately 81% of them present only once. Sequencing was performed on peripheral blood, taken on day 0 of AZD1222 vaccination. Receptors originate from an adult in good health.

The chain couples TRBV29-1 to TRBJ1-1, with D unclear. Germline loops: CDR1 SQVTM, CDR2 ANQGSEA. The CDR3 contains 13 residues. V lost 5 bases and J 0 bases, leaving 10 bases between the germline ends. This chain's CDR3 is CSVPTALNTEAFF. The CDR3 nucleotides read TGCAGCGTTCCCACAGCACTGAACACTGAAGCTTTCTTT.

This clone appeared once. V is TRBV7-2 and J is TRBJ1-1; no definite D call. V was shortened by 1 base and J by 4 bases, with 16 bases between the two germline ends. The CDR3 loop spans 16 amino acids. The germline V gene encodes CDR1 SGHTA and CDR2 FQGNSA. The CDR3 DNA follows: TGTGCCAGCAGCTTAGTGGGGAGGGTTGGTAGCACTGAAGCTTTCTTT. It specifies CASSLVGRVGSTEAFF.

The V gene is TRBV10-1, the J gene TRBJ1-1; D gene uncertain. This CDR3 is 14 amino acids long. Trimming left V 4 bases short and J 1 base short, with 10 bases between. Germline V gene data show CDR1 as WNHNN and CDR2 as SYGVQD (reference sequence). The CDR3 is CASSGRGPNTEAFF. The DNA of the CDR3 is TGCGCCAGCAGTGGACGTGGTCCGAACACTGAAGCTTTCTTT.

The chain recombines TRBV6-4 with TRBJ1-1; 8 positions agree with TRBD1. Trimming cost V 6 bases and J 4 bases; bases outside gene matches: 7. Germline V lookup: CDR1 MRHNA, CDR2 SNTAGT. The CDR3 runs to 14 residues. Here the CDR3 reads CASRPTGGGTEAFF. The CDR3 bases are TGTGCCAGCAGGCCTACAGGGGGGGGCACTGAAGCTTTCTTT.

This clone was found a few times. This CDR3 reads CSASVVAGGTGELFF. CDR3 in DNA: TGCAGTGCTAGTGTGGTAGCGGGAGGGACCGGGGAGCTGTTTTTT. The chain combines TRBV20-1 with TRBJ2-2; 11 nucleotides align to TRBD2. CDR1 and CDR2 (germline): DFQATT, SNEGSKA (reference sequence). With 3 bases clipped from V and 5 bases from J, the junction kept 5 bases outside the gene matches. The CDR3 is made up of 15 amino acids.

V gene TRBV11-1 combines with J gene TRBJ1-2, with D unclear. V lost 1 base to trimming and J lost 1 base, with 4 bases between them. The CDR3 has 13 amino acids. CDR1 and CDR2 (germline): SGHAT, FQDESV (reference sequence). In DNA form, the CDR3 reads TGTGCCAGCAGCTTAGGCCGTAACTATGGCTACACCTTC. This translates into CASSLGRNYGYTF.

The chain carries TRBV6-2 or TRBV6-3 and TRBJ1-1; D ambiguous. Germline loops: CDR1 MNHEY, CDR2 SVGEGT. The V gene lost 5 bases and the J gene lost 7 bases, with 11 bases spanning the gap. CDR3 length equals 12 residues. CDR3 amino acids: CASSLKEGEAFF. CDR3 nucleotide sequence: TGTGCCAGCAGTCTTAAAGAGGGTGAAGCTTTCTTT.

V and J are TRBV7-9 and TRBJ2-7, with D tentatively TRBD1 (5 bases). V was cut by 5 bases and J by 2 bases, with 10 bases left in between. Germline V gives CDR1 SEHNR, CDR2 FQNEAQ (reference sequence). The length of the CDR3 is 13 residues. CDR3 DNA sequence: TGTGCCAGCAGCCCTCAGGGCGCCTACGAGCAGTACTTC. Translating gives CASSPQGAYEQYF.

This clone is a singleton in its sample. The rearrangement uses TRBV9 and TRBJ1-1; no definite D call. V lost 3 bases to trimming and J lost 2 bases, with 14 bases between them. Germline lookup yields CDR1 SGDLS and CDR2 YYNGEE. The CDR3 has 15 residues. The CDR3 nucleotides are TGTGCCAGCAGCGCCCGGGCGGTAGCCAACACTGAAGCTTTCTTT. It encodes CASSARAVANTEAFF.

This chain connects TRBV9 to TRBJ1-6; 10 bases fit TRBD1. Germline loops: CDR1 SGDLS, CDR2 YYNGEE. The CDR3 loop spans 15 amino acids. The trim removed 3 bases at V and 6 bases at J, leaving 3 bases unmatched. CDR3: CASSGQGAGNSPLHF. The CDR3 DNA reads TGTGCCAGCAGCGGACAGGGGGCCGGTAATTCACCCCTCCACTTT.

This chain uses TRBV19 with TRBJ1-1; no clear D. In germline, CDR1 is LNHDA, CDR2 SQIVND (reference sequence). CDR3 length equals 14 residues. The germline V and J ends were trimmed by 1 base and 3 bases, with 9 bases remaining between them. The CDR3 sequence is CASSIGHGYTEAFF. The CDR3 DNA reads as TGTGCCAGTAGTATAGGTCACGGCTACACTGAAGCTTTCTTT.

J is TRBJ1-3 and V is TRBV5-8; no clear D gene. V was shortened by 3 bases and J by 4 bases, with 8 bases between the two germline ends. Germline V CDR1 and CDR2: SGHTS, YDEGEE. The CDR3 runs 13 residues. CDR3 bases: TGTGCCAGCAGCTCCTCCCTCGGAAACACCATATATTTT. Translating gives CASSSSLGNTIYF.

This clone has a single count. The chain links TRBV7-9 to TRBJ1-1; 7 bases line up with TRBD1. The CDR3 has 13 residues. The ends lost 6 bases at V and 11 bases at J; junction bases unmatched: 12. Germline CDR1 SEHNR, CDR2 FQNEAQ (reference sequence). CDR3 residues: CASSYTGDPVAFF. The DNA for the CDR3 is TGTGCCAGCAGTTATACAGGGGATCCCGTTGCTTTCTTT.

The CDR3 is CASSIARGRRGYTF. Written as DNA, the CDR3 is TGTGCCAGTAGTATAGCCAGGGGAAGGCGAGGCTACACCTTC. This chain uses TRBV19 with TRBJ1-2; a weak D match, TRBD1 (6 bases). The ends were cut back, 1 base at V and 8 bases at J, with 14 bases in the middle. This CDR3 has 14 amino acids. Looked up from germline, CDR1 is LNHDA and CDR2 is SQIVND (reference sequence).

The chain couples TRBV5-1 to TRBJ1-1; D gene uncertain. Germline loops: CDR1 SGHRS, CDR2 YFSETQ. V was clipped by 2 bases and J by 3 bases, with 5 bases between them. This CDR3 region has 12 residues. The CDR3 DNA reads as TGCGCCAGCAGCTTTGGGGACACTGAAGCTTTCTTT. This codes for CASSFGDTEAFF.

This clone occurred once. The rearrangement joins TRBV7-8 to TRBJ2-7; D perhaps matches TRBD1 (6 bases). CDR1 and CDR2 from the germline V gene are SGHVS and FQNEAQ. V was shortened by 1 base and J by 12 bases, with 10 bases between the two germline ends. The length of the CDR3 is 11 residues. The CDR3 sequence is CASSLGPGVYF. The CDR3 nucleotides read TGTGCCAGCAGCTTAGGGCCAGGGGTGTACTTC.

This clone was found once. Here the CDR3 DNA reads TGCGCCAGCAGACGTGGGACAGAAGAGACCCAGTACTTC. Its translation: CASRRGTEETQYF. The chain recombines TRBV5-1 with TRBJ2-5; 7 bases are shared with TRBD1. In germline, CDR1 is SGHRS, CDR2 YFSETQ. The CDR3 is 13 residues long. J was trimmed by 3 bases and V by 5 bases; bases with no gene match: 4.

The chain uses TRBV3-1 (or the pseudogene TRBV3-2) and TRBJ2-5; D possibly matches TRBD1 or TRBD2 (5 bases each). CDR1 LGHDT and CDR2 YNNKEL come from the germline V gene (reference sequence). This CDR3 is 14 amino acids long. V lost 3 bases and J 4 bases, leaving 12 bases between the germline ends. Here the CDR3 reads CASSHTSGTETQYF. The CDR3 coding sequence is TGTGCCAGCAGCCACACCTCGGGGACAGAGACCCAGTACTTC.

V is TRBV5-1 and J is TRBJ2-2, with 12 bases that match TRBD1. Germline lookup yields CDR1 SGHRS and CDR2 YFSETQ. V was clipped by 0 bases and J by 4 bases; unmatched bases: 7. The CDR3 spans 18 residues. The CDR3 loop reads CASSLEGTGGWTTGELFF. CDR3 DNA sequence: TGCGCCAGCAGCTTGGAGGGGACAGGGGGCTGGACCACCGGGGAGCTGTTTTTT. Together with reference TRBV5-1 and TRBJ2-2, the CDR3 gives the full variable domain: KAGVTQTPRYLIKTRGQQVTLSCSPISGHRSVSWYQQTPGQGLQFLFEYFSETQRNKGNFPGRFSGRQFSNSRSEMNVSTLELGDSALYLCASSLEGTGGWTTGELFFGEGSRLTVL.

The V and J genes are TRBV19 and TRBJ1-1; tentative D call: TRBD1 (5 bases). Germline lookup yields CDR1 LNHDA and CDR2 SQIVND (reference sequence). Trimming left V 1 base short and J 5 bases short, with 14 bases between. This CDR3 has 15 residues. The CDR3 is CASSIGPGRWTEAFF. CDR3 coding DNA: TGTGCCAGTAGTATAGGGCCGGGACGGTGGACTGAAGCTTTCTTT.

The V gene is TRBV2, the J gene TRBJ1-6; maybe TRBD1 (6 bases). This CDR3 region has 14 residues. Germline V CDR1 and CDR2: SNHLY, FYNNEI. V lost 5 bases and J 5 bases, leaving 10 bases between the germline ends. The CDR3 region is CASSWTENNSPLHF. The CDR3 nucleotides are TGTGCCAGCAGTTGGACAGAGAATAATTCACCCCTCCACTTT.

The chain has TRBV5-4 and TRBJ2-1; 8 bases match TRBD2. CDR3 length: 14 amino acids. The germline V gene has CDR1 SGHNT and CDR2 YYREEE (reference sequence). The trim removed 1 base at V and 6 bases at J, leaving 3 bases unmatched. CDR3 amino acids: CASSLRGGRNEQFF. Here the CDR3 DNA reads TGTGCCAGCAGCTTGCGGGGGGGCCGCAATGAGCAGTTCTTC. Filled out from reference TRBV5-4 and TRBJ2-1, the complete variable domain reads ETGVTQSPTHLIKTRGQQVTLRCSSQSGHNTVSWYQQALGQGPQFIFQYYREEENGRGNFPPRFSGLQFPNYSSELNVNALELDDSALYLCASSLRGGRNEQFFGPGTRLTVL.

CDR3 loop: CASSLRGLQGRRSTEAFF. The CDR3 DNA reads as TGTGCCAGCAGTCTAAGGGGCTTACAGGGCCGAAGGAGCACTGAAGCTTTCTTT. J is TRBJ1-1 and V is TRBV27; a weak D match, TRBD1 (6 bases). The CDR3 runs 18 residues. Trimming removed 5 bases at V and 4 bases at J, with 26 bases between. CDR1 MNHEY and CDR2 SMNVEV come from the germline V gene (reference sequence).

The rearrangement joins TRBV7-8 to TRBJ1-6, with 8 bases matching TRBD1. The CDR3 is made up of 15 amino acids. CDR1 is SGHVS and CDR2 is FQNEAQ in the germline V gene. V lost 4 bases and J lost 10; bases outside the gene matches: 9. The CDR3: CASSSTRTGNSPLHF. The CDR3 nucleotides read TGTGCCAGCAGCTCAACCCGGACAGGGAACTCACCCCTCCACTTT.

For the CDR3, the DNA is TGTGCCAGTCACAACCCAATAGCGGGGTCTCCGGGGCAGTTCTTC. Its translation is CASHNPIAGSPGQFF. This chain links TRBV6-5 with TRBJ2-1; 8 nucleotides match TRBD2. The CDR3 is 15 amino acids. CDR1 is MNHEY, CDR2 SVGAGI, per germline. V lost 9 bases to trimming and J lost 12 bases; unmatched junction nucleotides: 19.

This chain connects TRBV6-1 to TRBJ1-2; D is undetermined. The CDR3 runs 14 residues. Germline CDR1 and CDR2: MNHNS and SASEGT. V was cut by 2 bases and J by 7 bases, with 14 bases left in between. In nucleotides, the CDR3 is TGTGCCAGCAGTGAAATCTTACCCGCCGGTGGCTACACCTTC. It yields the protein CASSEILPAGGYTF.

V and J are TRBV6-5 and TRBJ1-5; 10 bases map to TRBD1. V shed 5 bases and J 7 bases; nucleotides not matched to a gene: 8. The V gene's germline CDR1 is MNHEY and CDR2 SVGAGI. The CDR3 consists of 15 residues. The CDR3 is CASSTRDRGRQPQHF. CDR3 sequence (DNA): TGTGCCAGCAGTACCCGGGACAGGGGAAGACAGCCCCAGCATTTT.

The rearrangement joins TRBV10-2 to TRBJ2-7, with 7 bases matching TRBD2. CDR3 length: 13 amino acids. J lost 1 base, V lost 8 bases, and 5 bases had no gene match. The germline CDR1 and CDR2 sequences are WSHSY and SAAADI. The CDR3 sequence is CASAGGLSYEQYF. CDR3 in DNA: TGCGCCAGCGCCGGGGGGTTATCCTACGAGCAGTACTTC.

The chain carries TRBV11-2 and TRBJ1-1, with a weak D call TRBD1 (6 bases). This CDR3 has 16 amino acids. Germline V gives CDR1 SGHAT, CDR2 FQNNGV. Deletions cut 4 bases from V and 6 bases from J, with 21 bases between. The CDR3 here is CASSSLFGRRQAEAFF. DNA of the CDR3: TGTGCCAGCAGCTCCCTTTTCGGTCGGAGACAGGCTGAAGCTTTCTTT.

As regards this clone: An end of the junction does not agree with germline; a read error may underlie this. In the same sample, other DNA sequences code for this CDR3. V gene TRBV6-1 combines with J gene TRBJ1-6; no firm D call. Looked up from germline, CDR1 is MNHNS and CDR2 is SASEGT. The CDR3 loop spans 13 amino acids. The CDR3 loop reads CASSDTYNSPLHF. CDR3 DNA: TGTGCCAGCAGTGACACATATAATTCACCCCTTCACTTT.

The chain links TRBV2 to TRBJ2-1, with D hard to call. CDR1 and CDR2 from the germline V gene are SNHLY and FYNNEI. The V gene lost 4 bases and the J gene lost 4 bases, with 11 bases spanning the gap. This CDR3 has 14 amino acids. This chain's CDR3 is CASSVVNYYNEQFF. DNA for the CDR3: TGTGCCAGCAGTGTGGTCAACTATTACAATGAGCAGTTCTTC.

V usage is TRBV7-9 and J usage is TRBJ2-7; D may be TRBD2 (6 bases). Per germline, CDR1 SEHNR and CDR2 FQNEAQ (reference sequence). Trimming took 1 base from V and 7 from J, leaving 20 bases between them. This CDR3 contains 16 residues. CDR3 DNA sequence: TGTGCCAGCAGCTTAGAAACGGGGGTTCGGTTTGCGGAGCAGTACTTC. It codes for CASSLETGVRFAEQYF.